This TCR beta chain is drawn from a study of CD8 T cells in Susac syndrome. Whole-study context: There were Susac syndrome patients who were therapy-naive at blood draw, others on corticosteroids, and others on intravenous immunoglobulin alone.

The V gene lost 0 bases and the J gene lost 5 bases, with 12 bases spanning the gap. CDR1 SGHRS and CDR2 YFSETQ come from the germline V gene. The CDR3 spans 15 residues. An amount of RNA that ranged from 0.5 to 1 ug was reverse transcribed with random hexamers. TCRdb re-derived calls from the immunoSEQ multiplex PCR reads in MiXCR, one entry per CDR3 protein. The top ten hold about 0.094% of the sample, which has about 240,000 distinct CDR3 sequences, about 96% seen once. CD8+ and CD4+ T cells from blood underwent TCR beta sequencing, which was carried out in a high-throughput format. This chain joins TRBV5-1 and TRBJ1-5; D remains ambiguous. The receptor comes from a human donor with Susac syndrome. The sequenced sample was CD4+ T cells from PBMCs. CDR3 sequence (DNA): TGCGCCAGCAGCTTGGGGGTCCGGGAGGATCAGCCCCAGCATTTT. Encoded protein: CASSLGVREDQPQHF.